This TCR beta chain was sequenced during a study of T-cell reconstitution after alpha-beta-depleted transplantation in children. Study-wide results and caveats: Alpha-beta T cells present about two months after transplant were reported to originate from several hundred expanded graft clones. Several patients had high TCRbeta diversity at day 60; it came from surviving recipient T cells and thymic progenitors.

This clonotype was recorded many times. Its antigen is not identified. Unique molecular identifiers were built into the TCRbeta library. TCRdb re-analysed the PCR reads in MiXCR, keeping a single row per CDR3 protein. The sample lists approximately 290,000 distinct CDR3 sequences; around 10% were seen once. This clonotype was sampled from a male patient under 10 years old who had a stem cell transplant for chronic granulomatous disease, so the T cells may come from the graft donor. Specimen: peripheral blood, collected 180 days after TCRalphabeta/CD19-depleted stem cell transplant.

This chain's CDR3 is CASSLDSSYNSPLHF. CDR3 nucleotides: TGTGCCAGCTCGCTAGACAGCTCCTATAATTCACCCCTCCACTTT. The chain joins TRBV18 to TRBJ1-6, with D possibly being TRBD1 (5 bases). V lost 6 bases to trimming and J lost 0 bases, with 9 bases between them. This CDR3 is 15 amino acids long. The germline CDR1 and CDR2 sequences are KGHSH and LQKENI.